These T cell receptor beta chains were read from a single sample in a study of somatic mutations in cytotoxic T cells in rheumatoid arthritis. Assay: immunoSEQ multiplex PCR; the TCRdb copy retains only in-frame clones and omits some. The sample contains just under 6,500 clones, 70% to 80% of which appear only once. This specimen consisted of CD8+ T cells sorted from blood, obtained at a follow-up visit. The receptors stem from a woman in her 70s with rheumatoid arthritis. Each CDR3 is given with its conserved first and last residue. Each record gives: clone size, CDR3 length, V gene, J gene, D gene, CDR3 DNA, CDR3 protein. A D gene is named only where the DNA matches it firmly. Only some rows state a clone size, as once, few, many or a class for expanded clones.

abundance: -
len: 14
v_gene: TRBV7-6
j_gene: TRBJ2-3
d_gene: TRBD1
CDR3nt: TGTGCCAGCACCACCCGGACAGGTACAGATACGCAGTATTTT
CDR3aa: CASTTRTGTDTQYF

abundance: once
len: 13
v_gene: TRBV2
j_gene: TRBJ2-1
d_gene: TRBD1
CDR3nt: TGTGCCAAAGAGGGACAGAGATACAATGAGCAGTTCTTC
CDR3aa: CAKEGQRYNEQFF

abundance: -
len: 17
v_gene: TRBV9
j_gene: TRBJ2-3
d_gene: TRBD2
CDR3nt: TGTGCCAGCAGCCGTTCAGGGACTAGCGGGAGAACAGATACGCAGTATTTT
CDR3aa: CASSRSGTSGRTDTQYF

abundance: -
len: 14
v_gene: TRBV6-5
j_gene: TRBJ1-2
d_gene: -
CDR3nt: TGTGCCAGCAGTTACGTGGCAGGCAACTATGGCTACACCTTC
CDR3aa: CASSYVAGNYGYTF

abundance: -
len: 14
v_gene: TRBV27
j_gene: TRBJ1-5
d_gene: -
CDR3nt: TGTGCCAGCAGTTTAAATCCGAAGAATCAGCCCCAGCATTTT
CDR3aa: CASSLNPKNQPQHF

abundance: -
len: 11
v_gene: TRBV20-1
j_gene: TRBJ2-2
d_gene: -
CDR3nt: TGCAGTGCAACCGTTACCGGGGAGCTGTTTTTT
CDR3aa: CSATVTGELFF

abundance: -
len: 14
v_gene: TRBV9
j_gene: TRBJ2-3
d_gene: -
CDR3nt: TGTGCCAGCAGCGTAGCTTTGTCCACAGATACGCAGTATTTT
CDR3aa: CASSVALSTDTQYF

abundance: -
len: 13
v_gene: TRBV28
j_gene: TRBJ1-1
d_gene: -
CDR3nt: TGTGCCAGCAGTTTCGCGTTAGGCACTGAAGCTTTCTTT
CDR3aa: CASSFALGTEAFF

abundance: -
len: 15
v_gene: TRBV6-5
j_gene: TRBJ2-3
d_gene: -
CDR3nt: TGTGCCAGCAGTTACTCGACGGACACTTCAGATACGCAGTATTTT
CDR3aa: CASSYSTDTSDTQYF

abundance: -
len: 14
v_gene: TRBV15
j_gene: TRBJ1-2
d_gene: -
CDR3nt: TGTGCCACCAGCAAGGGCCGCTCGGCCTATGGCTACACCTTC
CDR3aa: CATSKGRSAYGYTF

abundance: -
len: 14
v_gene: TRBV27
j_gene: TRBJ1-5
d_gene: TRBD1
CDR3nt: TGTGCCAGCAGTCCTGGGACAGGGAATCAGCCCCAGCATTTT
CDR3aa: CASSPGTGNQPQHF

abundance: -
len: 12
v_gene: TRBV7-8
j_gene: TRBJ2-3
d_gene: -
CDR3nt: TGTGCCAGCAGCCCCTTCACAGATACGCAGTATTTT
CDR3aa: CASSPFTDTQYF

abundance: -
len: 13
v_gene: TRBV10-3
j_gene: TRBJ1-1
d_gene: -
CDR3nt: TGTGCCATCAGTTCGAAGGCTGGGACTGAAGCTTTCTTT
CDR3aa: CAISSKAGTEAFF

abundance: -
len: 12
v_gene: TRBV27
j_gene: TRBJ2-7
d_gene: -
CDR3nt: TGTGCCAGCAGTAGTACAGTTCGCGAGCAGTACTTC
CDR3aa: CASSSTVREQYF

abundance: few
len: 14
v_gene: TRBV15
j_gene: TRBJ2-1
d_gene: -
CDR3nt: TGTGCCACCAGCACAAATCAAGACTACAATGAGCAGTTCTTC
CDR3aa: CATSTNQDYNEQFF

abundance: -
len: 15
v_gene: TRBV5-1
j_gene: TRBJ2-3
d_gene: TRBD1
CDR3nt: TGCGCCAGCAGTTACCGTGACAGGGCAGGAGATACGCAGTATTTT
CDR3aa: CASSYRDRAGDTQYF

abundance: once
len: 14
v_gene: TRBV7-9
j_gene: TRBJ2-1
d_gene: TRBD1
CDR3nt: TGTGCCAGCAGCCTCGACAGGGGGCTCAATGAGCAGTTCTTC
CDR3aa: CASSLDRGLNEQFF

abundance: -
len: 14
v_gene: TRBV28
j_gene: TRBJ1-5
d_gene: -
CDR3nt: TGTGCCAGCAGTTTCAGGGTAAGGGGTCAGCCCCAGCATTTT
CDR3aa: CASSFRVRGQPQHF